The rows below give T cell receptor beta chains drawn from one sample of a study of vaccination and CD4 T cells after COVID-19. These receptors are not linked to any known antigen. TCRdb re-derived calls from the PCR reads in MiXCR, one entry per CDR3 protein. In the table there are 9,000 to 10,000 distinct CDR3 sequences, around 40% of which are singletons. The sample consisted of CD4+ T cells from blood, cultured in vitro. The receptors here all came from a human donor in good health. Each CDR3 is given with its conserved first and last residue. Fields, in order: J gene, V gene, CDR3 protein.

J: TRBJ1-1; V: TRBV7-2; CDR3: CASSPGTGSFIREAFF
J: TRBJ2-1; V: TRBV11-2; CDR3: CASSLVSGRGNEQFF
J: TRBJ2-6; V: TRBV20-1; CDR3: CSASGLQGANVLTF
J: TRBJ2-5; V: TRBV29-1; CDR3: CSVERRGSQETQYF
J: TRBJ1-2; V: TRBV6-5; CDR3: CASSSLTGSSGYTF
J: TRBJ1-2; V: TRBV15; CDR3: CATSRDLGTAYGYTF
J: TRBJ1-2; V: TRBV20-1; CDR3: CSAIRDNFGYTF
J: TRBJ1-6; V: TRBV28; CDR3: CASSEQGPLNSPLHF
J: TRBJ2-2; V: TRBV5-1; CDR3: CASSVTSNTGELFF
J: TRBJ2-2; V: TRBV12-3/TRBV12-4; CDR3: CASRGRRAGGLAGELFF
J: TRBJ2-3; V: TRBV7-9; CDR3: CASSSDIAGSTDTQYF
J: TRBJ2-7; V: TRBV6-1; CDR3: CASSSALEVQQYF
J: TRBJ2-5; V: TRBV6-1; CDR3: CASSNSGRVSETQYF
J: TRBJ2-2; V: TRBV4-1; CDR3: CASSQTLGTGEGELFF
J: TRBJ2-2; V: TRBV2; CDR3: CASSDEQGTGELFF
J: TRBJ1-6; V: TRBV7-2; CDR3: CASRSNPGVSPLHF
J: TRBJ2-3; V: TRBV27; CDR3: CASSLRGGPSTDTQYF
J: TRBJ2-7; V: TRBV6-5; CDR3: CASSYSQGGISYEQYF
J: TRBJ2-1; V: TRBV10-1; CDR3: CASKSGIGTNEQFF
J: TRBJ1-2; V: TRBV19; CDR3: CASSIRENYGYTF
J: TRBJ1-1; V: TRBV6-2/TRBV6-3; CDR3: CASFDRDKYTEAFF
J: TRBJ1-2; V: TRBV7-9; CDR3: CASSNRDYGYTF
J: TRBJ1-1; V: TRBV11-2; CDR3: CASSLVVEAFF
J: TRBJ2-7; V: TRBV2; CDR3: CASSETWGLASEQYF
J: TRBJ2-1; V: TRBV19; CDR3: CASTYPGTSSEQFF
J: TRBJ2-3; V: TRBV20-1; CDR3: CSASEASANTDTQYF
J: TRBJ2-1; V: TRBV29-1; CDR3: CSWGTSFYEQFF
J: TRBJ2-1; V: TRBV20-1; CDR3: CSALAGISSYNEQFF
J: TRBJ2-5; V: TRBV20-1; CDR3: CSASGDRGNQETQYF
J: TRBJ1-2; V: TRBV27; CDR3: CASSSYLQGNRNYGYTF
J: TRBJ1-4; V: TRBV24-1; CDR3: CATSDPVARFSF
J: TRBJ2-7; V: TRBV7-6; CDR3: CASSPGAALAYEQYF
J: TRBJ2-2; V: TRBV19; CDR3: CASRVGNTGELFF
J: TRBJ1-2; V: TRBV5-4; CDR3: CASSDRQGDGYTF
J: TRBJ1-5; V: TRBV6-5; CDR3: CASSLGQGAGFQPQHF
J: TRBJ1-2; V: TRBV4-1; CDR3: CASSHPSGYGYTF
J: TRBJ1-2; V: TRBV7-2; CDR3: CASSHPGQGRGYTF
J: TRBJ2-5; V: TRBV28; CDR3: CASSLGTSGSRETQYF
J: TRBJ2-4; V: TRBV15; CDR3: CATSLPPYQDSKNIQYF
J: TRBJ1-6; V: TRBV20-1; CDR3: CSARPGQGVSPLHF
J: TRBJ1-6; V: TRBV15; CDR3: CATSRPSGTGSSPLHF
J: TRBJ1-1; V: TRBV19; CDR3: CASSIDLWGWSTEAFF
J: TRBJ1-1; V: TRBV7-9; CDR3: CASSLGVGGTEAFF
J: TRBJ1-6; V: TRBV19; CDR3: CASSMRGADNSPLHF
J: TRBJ2-1; V: TRBV5-8; CDR3: CASSLEASGGYNEQFF
J: TRBJ1-1; V: TRBV2; CDR3: CASRGQGVPGPAFF
J: TRBJ1-2; V: TRBV5-5; CDR3: CASRRTDSNYGYTF
J: TRBJ1-1; V: TRBV5-4; CDR3: CASSMNGRAKSGYTEAFF
J: TRBJ2-3; V: TRBV2; CDR3: CAIRAPGLAGPSTDTQYF
J: TRBJ2-3; V: TRBV2; CDR3: CASRGAYSRLSGRDTQYF